The next 15 T cell receptor beta chains were all read from a single sample in a study of response to subunit inactivated influenza vaccine. TCRdb reprocessed the RT-PCR reads via MiXCR and lists one record per CDR3 protein. The sample has 650,000 to 850,000 distinct CDR3 sequences; approximately 14% are singletons. Here the sequenced sample was PBMCs from blood, taken approximately 15 days before vaccination. These receptors were obtained from a man between 45 and 60 years old who received an inactivated influenza vaccine.

The chain uses TRBV6-2 or TRBV6-3 and TRBJ2-7, with TRBD2 identical over 9 bases. Per the germline V gene, CDR1 is MNHEY and CDR2 is SVGEGT. V gave up 7 bases and J gave up 1 base; unmatched junction bases: 8. This CDR3 contains 15 residues. In nucleotides, the CDR3 is TGTGCCAGCACAGACGCGCGGGAGGGGTCCTACGAGCAGTACTTC. Its protein is CASTDAREGSYEQYF.

This sequence joins TRBV20-1 and TRBJ1-2, with TRBD1 matching 7 bases. J gave up 8 bases and V 4 bases, and 19 bases lay outside the gene matches. This CDR3 has 16 residues. The germline gives CDR1 DFQATT, CDR2 SNEGSKA (reference sequence). DNA for the CDR3: TGCAGTGCTATTCAGGGGGGAGGGGTGTCTAGTCTGGGCTACACCTTC. Translation: CSAIQGGGVSSLGYTF.

The table lists this clonotype with a few counts. The CDR3 DNA follows: TGTGCCAGCAGCTTAGCCCACAGGGGAGGAGAGACCCAGTACTTC. Its translation: CASSLAHRGGETQYF. The rearrangement links TRBV7-2 to TRBJ2-5; a possible D gene is TRBD1 (7 bases). V was trimmed by 0 bases and J by 4 bases, leaving 12 bases between them. The CDR3 extends over 15 amino acids. Germline V gene data show CDR1 as SGHTA and CDR2 as FQGNSA.

V usage is TRBV20-1 and J usage is TRBJ2-5; 8 nucleotides align to TRBD2. Germline loops: CDR1 DFQATT, CDR2 SNEGSKA (reference sequence). CDR3 length: 14 amino acids. Unmatched junction bases numbered 11, after V lost 3 bases and J lost 8 bases. For the CDR3, the DNA is TGCAGTGCTAGCCAACCTGGACTAGCAGGCACCCAGTACTTC. Its translation is CSASQPGLAGTQYF.

The J gene is TRBJ2-5, the V gene TRBV5-1; a possible D gene is TRBD2 (5 bases). CDR1 SGHRS and CDR2 YFSETQ come from the germline V gene. The V gene lost 0 bases and the J gene lost 2 bases, with 14 bases spanning the gap. The length of the CDR3 is 16 residues. CDR3 nucleotide sequence: TGCGCCAGCAGCTTGGGGAATGCGGGTGGACAAGAGACCCAGTACTTC. This translates into CASSLGNAGGQETQYF.

This clonotype has just a few counts. The V call is TRBV5-1, the J call TRBJ1-4; possibly TRBD1 for D (6 bases). The V and J ends lost 1 base and 0 bases respectively, with 7 bases between them. CDR1 is SGHRS, CDR2 YFSETQ, per germline. This CDR3 region has 15 residues. In DNA form, the CDR3 reads TGCGCCAGCAGCTTGCCAGGGGCAACTAATGAAAAACTGTTTTTT. It specifies CASSLPGATNEKLFF.

This clonotype was recorded many times. V and J are TRBV20-1 and TRBJ1-1, with unresolved D. There are 13 residues in the CDR3. CDR1 and CDR2 from the germline V gene are DFQATT and SNEGSKA (reference sequence). The V and J ends lost 5 bases and 0 bases respectively, with 10 bases between them. The CDR3 DNA reads as TGCAGTGCTCTCCGGGTTCTGAACACTGAAGCTTTCTTT. Translated, it gives CSALRVLNTEAFF.

The chain carries TRBV20-1 and TRBJ1-5; the D is unclear. V lost 0 bases to trimming and J lost 9 bases, with 9 bases between them. The germline CDR1 and CDR2 sequences are DFQATT and SNEGSKA (reference sequence). The length of the CDR3 is 12 residues. This CDR3 reads CSARDRLSPQHF. The DNA for the CDR3 is TGCAGTGCTAGAGATCGGCTATCGCCCCAGCATTTT.

The V and J genes are TRBV12-3 or TRBV12-4 and TRBJ1-2; a weak D match, TRBD1 (5 bases). The CDR3 runs 14 residues. The V end lost 7 bases, the J end lost 3 bases, and 15 bases lay between the germline ends. Written as DNA, the CDR3 is TGTGCCAGCACCTTAGAGGGGAGTTACTATGGCTACACCTTC. Protein: CASTLEGSYYGYTF.

In this sample, this clonotype turned up a few times. V usage is TRBV15 and J usage is TRBJ2-3; TRBD1 matches 8 bases. V was clipped by 1 base and J by 4 bases; unmatched bases: 7. The CDR3 sequence is 16 residues long. Germline loops: CDR1 LNHNV, CDR2 YYDKDF (reference sequence). CDR3 nucleotides: TGTGCCACCAGCAGAGGCGGCAGGGGGCTAGCAGATACGCAGTATTTT. This gives the protein CATSRGGRGLADTQYF. The entire variable domain, with the rest obtained from reference TRBV15 and TRBJ2-3, is as follows: DAMVIQNPRYQVTQFGKPVTLSCSQTLNHNVMYWYQQKSSQAPKLLFHYYDKDFNNEADTPDNFQSRRPNTSFCFLDIRSPGLGDTAMYLCATSRGGRGLADTQYFGPGTRLTVL.

V usage is TRBV6-5 and J usage is TRBJ2-6; D gene ambiguous. The CDR3 is 12 residues long. CDR1 is MNHEY, CDR2 SVGAGI, per germline. The V and J ends lost 5 bases and 12 bases respectively, with 11 bases between them. This CDR3 is CASSMSPGVLTF. Here the CDR3 DNA reads TGTGCCAGCAGTATGTCCCCAGGCGTCCTGACTTTC.

This rearrangement joins TRBV7-2 to TRBJ2-3, with TRBD2 matching over 9 bases. J was trimmed by 8 bases and V by 4 bases; bases with no gene match: 4. CDR1 and CDR2 from the germline V gene are SGHTA and FQGNSA. The CDR3 is 13 residues long. The DNA for the CDR3 is TGTGCCAGCAGCTACGCGACTAGCGGTACGCAGTATTTT. This codes for CASSYATSGTQYF. Full variable domain (outside the CDR3, taken from reference TRBV7-2 and TRBJ2-3): GAGVSQSPSNKVTEKGKDVELRCDPISGHTALYWYRQSLGQGLEFLIYFQGNSAPDKSGLPSDRFSAERTGGSVSTLTIQRTQQEDSAVYLCASSYATSGTQYFGPGTRLTVL.

V is TRBV5-6 and J is TRBJ2-1; TRBD2 aligns across 14 bases. CDR1 is SGHDT and CDR2 is YYEEEE in the germline V gene. The CDR3 runs 22 residues. Losses at the gene ends were 4 bases for V and 0 bases for J; bases not matched to a gene: 18. The CDR3 coding sequence is TGTGCCAGCAGCGATGGGAGTCCGGGGACTAGCGGGAGATGGGGCTCCTACAATGAGCAGTTCTTC. Its translation is CASSDGSPGTSGRWGSYNEQFF.

V is TRBV19 and J is TRBJ2-1; 10 bases match TRBD1. The germline V gene encodes CDR1 LNHDA and CDR2 SQIVND (reference sequence). This CDR3 contains 14 residues. V was pared by 5 bases and J by 7 bases, with 5 bases of the junction left unmatched. The CDR3 DNA reads TGTGCCAGTAGTGAGGACAGGGGGTTGAATGAGCAGTTCTTC. It is translated as CASSEDRGLNEQFF.

This clonotype showed up just a few times. This chain connects TRBV12-3 or TRBV12-4 to TRBJ2-5; the D gene is possibly TRBD1 (6 bases). The CDR3 is 14 residues long. V was cut by 5 bases and J by 3 bases, with 13 bases left in between. CDR3 nucleotides: TGTGCCAGCAGTCGGGACATCAAAAAAGAGACCCAGTACTTC. Residues: CASSRDIKKETQYF.